The present T cell receptor (beta chain) was sequenced within a study of shared clonotypes between healthy human individuals. Study-level results: The low donor count limited represented genetic and exposure-history diversity. Some naive CD4 clonotypes, around 5%, turned up in common across several donors.

Of note for this clone: Its target is not known. Other DNA sequences in this specimen translate into the identical CDR3.

Per germline, CDR1 SGDLS and CDR2 YYNGEE. The CDR3 is made up of 15 amino acids. V was cut by 1 base and J by 0 bases, with 8 bases left in between. Sorted subsets were amplified in replicate PCRs using 200 ng DNA, roughly 30,000 T cell genomes. Under the authors' procedure: With immunoSEQ giving junction-only sequences and no quality scores, filtering differed. The repertoire was sequenced with immunoSEQ multiplex PCR; TCRdb's copy has only in-frame clones and lacks some. That table furnishes V, J and clone size, whereas the DNA furnished D and trimming. The sample includes about 2.4 million clones, more than 85% seen only once; the top ten take roughly 0.39%.

The sample was naive CD4+ T cells from PBMCs. Subset given: CD45RA+ positively selected. V gene TRBV9 combines with J gene TRBJ2-1; D is perhaps TRBD1 or TRBD2 (5 bases each). The clonotype comes from a man aged 18 to 30 in good health. Some clones in this sample may be carry-over from other donors' samples. As DNA, the CDR3 is TGTGCCAGCAGCGTATCAGGGAGCTCCTACAATGAGCAGTTCTTC. It is translated as CASSVSGSSYNEQFF.